This section outlines one TCR beta chain sequence together with its context. Antigen unknown. The source of the sample is a study of T cell responses to AZD1222 COVID-19 vaccine. Study-level background: Pooling of second doses given at about 4 or about 12 weeks was done.

Study outcomes and limitations: At study baseline, merely about 6 AZD1222 recipients were seropositive.

The data were produced by immunoSEQ multiplex PCR, yet TCRdb's version contains in-frame clones alone and is incomplete. The sample contains 60,000 to 75,000 clones, 70% to 90% of which appear only once. Trimming removed 3 bases from V and 8 bases from J, with 7 bases in between. CDR3 length equals 11 residues. Germline V CDR1 and CDR2: SEHNR, FQNEAQ (reference sequence). This clonotype was sampled from an adult in good health. The rearrangement uses TRBV7-9 and TRBJ1-2; the D is unclear. The sequenced sample was peripheral blood, obtained on day 0 of AZD1222 vaccination. The CDR3, as DNA: TGTGCCAGCAGCTTGCAAGGAGGCTACACCTTC. Its protein product is CASSLQGGYTF.